This TCR beta chain was sequenced for a study of CD8+CD57+ T cells in acquired aplastic anemia listed by TCRdb under 2018. With regard to the full study: DNA extracted from sorted CD4+ and CD8+ cells had a mean of roughly 3 ug, with a range of about 0.19 to 30 ug. CD8+CD57+ expansion was defined as a frequency above the mean frequency observed in healthy subjects. Broad study findings and their caveats: Between patients and healthy controls, no significant difference in CD8+ Simpson's diversity was found (P=0.060). Although around 30 CD8+ CDR3 sequences were shared by patients and controls, these sequences appeared highly expressed in patients and within the immunodominant clones of patients.

The patients picked for sequencing were ones in whom flow cytometry had shown an expansion of CD8+CD57+ cells. All patients had severe acquired aplastic anemia diagnosed by International Study of Aplastic Anemia and Agranulocytosis and Camitta criteria. No therapy had been received by the patients at the time of blood sampling. The study deep-sequenced TCR repertoires of sorted CD4+ and CD8+ blood T cells from severe aplastic anemia patients and healthy subjects. Patients were enrolled under clinicaltrials.gov protocols 00001620, 01623167, 00001397, 00071045, 00081523 and 00961064 in the USA. Ficoll-Paque density gradient centrifugation was used to isolate peripheral blood mononuclear cells. Before DNA was extracted, CD4+ and CD8+ T cells were sorted using either FACS or magnetic beads. This clonotype is categorized as medium-sized (0.01 to 0.1%). The antigen it recognizes is unknown. No base quality values were provided; no much bigger clone lies one nucleotide off.

The CDR3 runs 15 residues from the cysteine to the phenylalanine. The CDR3 DNA has 45 bases and is translated from base 1. V loses 5 bases of germline sequence and J loses 2 bases, and the interval between the two ends is 16 bases. The germline V gene supplies CDR1 SGDLS and CDR2 YYNGEE. Profiling of TCR beta VDJ combinations and CDR3 sequences used genomic DNA as the template. TCR repertoire sequencing was run on an Illumina HiSeq 2000. In the paper's pipeline: Repertoires were assessed using TRBV/TRBJ rearrangement plots, CDR3 size and DJ length profiles, and Simpson's diversity index. The most abundant DNA sequence in the deep sequencing data was taken as the immunodominant clone. CDR3 amino acid sequences were screened for sharing across subjects and compared with published repertoires and the VDJdb database. TCRdb handled the public reads itself, with Q25 trimming in fastp and clone calling in MiXCR, and kept productive beta chains. Rows with one shared CDR3 protein collapse into an entry with the most common genes and DNA. TCRdb's processing, not the authors' own work, is the source of the V and J calls. The sample data list about 40,000 distinct CDR3 sequences, and less than 65% of these were observed just once. The top ten hold 59% of the sample.

The sequence was collected from a human donor with aplastic anemia. The source material was sorted CD4+, CD8+, or CD8+CD57+ T cells (not recorded which) from PBMCs. The sequence links TRBV9 to TRBJ2-5; the D segment could be TRBD2, given 6 matching bases. The DNA sequence is as follows: TGTGCCAGCAGTCCAAATGGGACTCCGCAAGAGACCCAGTACTTC. This codes for CASSPNGTPQETQYF.